This T cell receptor beta chain was profiled in a study of PD-1 blockade in classical Hodgkin lymphoma. At the level of the study: With a 2-week interval, patients received intravenous nivolumab at 3 mg/kg. Study-level points and caveats: Whereas CD4+ TCR diversity had risen significantly by C4D1, CD8+ TCR diversity had not. The authors have not defined what causes the repertoire differences, possibly disease activity or prior therapy.

With 5 bases removed from V and 1 base from J, the gap between germline ends came to 14 bases. Germline CDR1 reads MNHEY; CDR2 reads SMNVEV (reference sequence). CDR3 length: 16 residues. Here immunoSEQ multiplex PCR was the method, and the copy in TCRdb shows in-frame clones only, minus some. The table shows 16,000 or so clones, with 82% occurring only once. Regarding this clone: Its target is not known.

Relapse was seen in all patients after autologous stem cell transplantation, and brentuximab vedotin exposure was variable. Complete response, partial response or progressive disease were the best responses. This sample comprised peripheral blood mononuclear cells (PBMCs), obtained before the second cycle of nivolumab. The sequence came from a human donor with classical Hodgkin lymphoma. The chain joins TRBV27 to TRBJ2-2; no reliable D call. The CDR3 DNA is TGTGCCAGCAGTCCAACAAGGACGGGGAACACCGGGGAGCTGTTTTTT. Encoded protein: CASSPTRTGNTGELFF.